This T cell receptor (beta chain) was sequenced during a study of cytomegalovirus exposure and HLA in healthy donors. The PCR made use of 60 Vbeta and 13 Jbeta primers. Assay: immunoSEQ multiplex PCR; the TCRdb copy retains only in-frame clones and omits some. Among around 170,000 clones listed, 65% to 85% were seen once. In germline, CDR1 is SGDLS, CDR2 YYNGEE. Trimming cost V 6 bases and J 0 bases, with 13 bases left between them. The CDR3 loop spans 14 amino acids. Points from the study as a whole: In a later analysis, V- and J-gene trimming of beta chains associated with a DCLRE1C missense variant, replicated independently.

About this clone: No antigen is known for it.

The chain joins TRBV9 to TRBJ2-7; D is undetermined. This clonotype was sampled from a girl aged 5-17 years in good health and CMV-seropositive. The sample taken for sequencing was PBMCs. The CDR3 loop is CASTTPLVSYEQYF. As DNA, the CDR3 is TGTGCCAGCACCACACCCCTAGTCTCCTACGAGCAGTACTTC. Looking up the rest from reference TRBV9 and TRBJ2-7 gives the full variable domain: DSGVTQTPKHLITATGQRVTLRCSPRSGDLSVYWYQQSLDQGLQFLIQYYNGEERAKGNILERFSAQQFPDLHSELNLSSLELGDSALYFCASTTPLVSYEQYFGPGTRLTVT.